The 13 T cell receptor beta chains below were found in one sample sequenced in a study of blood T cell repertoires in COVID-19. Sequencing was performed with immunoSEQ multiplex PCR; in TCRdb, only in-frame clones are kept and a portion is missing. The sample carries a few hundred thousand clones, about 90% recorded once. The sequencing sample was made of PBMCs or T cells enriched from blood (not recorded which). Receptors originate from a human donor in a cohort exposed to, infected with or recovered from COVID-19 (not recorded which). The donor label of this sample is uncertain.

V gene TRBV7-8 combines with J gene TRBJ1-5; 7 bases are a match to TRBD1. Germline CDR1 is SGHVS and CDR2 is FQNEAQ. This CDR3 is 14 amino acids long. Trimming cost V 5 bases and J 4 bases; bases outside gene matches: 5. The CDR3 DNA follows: TGTGCCAGCAGCGTCGACAGGGTTAATCAGCCCCAGCATTTT. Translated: CASSVDRVNQPQHF.

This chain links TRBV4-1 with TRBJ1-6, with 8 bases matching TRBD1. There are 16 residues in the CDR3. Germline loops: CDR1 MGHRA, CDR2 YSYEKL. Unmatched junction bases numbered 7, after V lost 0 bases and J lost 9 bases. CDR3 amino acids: CASSQDRGLGGSPLHF. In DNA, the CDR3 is TGCGCCAGCAGCCAAGACAGGGGGCTGGGGGGTTCACCCCTCCACTTT.

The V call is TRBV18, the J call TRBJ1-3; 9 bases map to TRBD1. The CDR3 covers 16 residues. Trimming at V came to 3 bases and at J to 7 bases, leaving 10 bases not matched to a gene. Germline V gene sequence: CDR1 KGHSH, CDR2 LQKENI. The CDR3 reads CASSPLGTGSTNTIYF. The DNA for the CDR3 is TGTGCCAGCTCACCCCTGGGGACAGGGAGTACGAACACCATATATTTT.

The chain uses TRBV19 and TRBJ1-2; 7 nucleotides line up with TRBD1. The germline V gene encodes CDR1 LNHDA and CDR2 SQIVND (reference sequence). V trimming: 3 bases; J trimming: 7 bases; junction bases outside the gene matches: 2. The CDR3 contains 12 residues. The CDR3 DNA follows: TGTGCCAGTAGTATCCCAGGGGGTGGCTACACCTTC. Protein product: CASSIPGGGYTF.

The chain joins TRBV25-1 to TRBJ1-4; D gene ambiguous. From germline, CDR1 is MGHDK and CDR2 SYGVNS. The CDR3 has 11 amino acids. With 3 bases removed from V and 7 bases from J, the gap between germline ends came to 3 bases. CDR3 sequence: CASSDSEKLFF. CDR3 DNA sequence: TGTGCCAGCAGTGACAGTGAAAAACTGTTTTTT.

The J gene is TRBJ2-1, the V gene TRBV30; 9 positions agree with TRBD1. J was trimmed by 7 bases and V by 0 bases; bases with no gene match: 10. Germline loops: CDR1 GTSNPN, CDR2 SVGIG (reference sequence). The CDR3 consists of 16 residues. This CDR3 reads CAWSVRQVGQGNEQFF. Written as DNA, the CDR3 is TGTGCCTGGAGTGTACGTCAGGTAGGACAGGGGAATGAGCAGTTCTTC.

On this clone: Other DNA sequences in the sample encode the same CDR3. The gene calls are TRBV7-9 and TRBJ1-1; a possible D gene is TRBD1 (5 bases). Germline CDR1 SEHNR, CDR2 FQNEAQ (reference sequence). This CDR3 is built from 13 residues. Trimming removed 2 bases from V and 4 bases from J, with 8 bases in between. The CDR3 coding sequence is TGTGCCAGCAGCTTAAAAGGGGCCACTGAAGCTTTCTTT. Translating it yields CASSLKGATEAFF.

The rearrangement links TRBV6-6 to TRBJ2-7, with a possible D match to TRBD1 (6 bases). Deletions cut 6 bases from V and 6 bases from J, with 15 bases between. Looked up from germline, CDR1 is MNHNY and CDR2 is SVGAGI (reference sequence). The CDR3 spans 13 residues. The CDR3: CASSQGGGGEQYF. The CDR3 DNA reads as TGTGCCAGCAGCCAAGGGGGTGGAGGCGAGCAGTACTTC.

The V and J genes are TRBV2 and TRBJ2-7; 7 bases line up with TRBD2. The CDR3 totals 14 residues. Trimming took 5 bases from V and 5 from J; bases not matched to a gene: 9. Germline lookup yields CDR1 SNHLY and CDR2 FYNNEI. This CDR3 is CASSLQGGSHEQYF. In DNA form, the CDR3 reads TGTGCCAGCAGTCTCCAGGGCGGGAGCCACGAGCAGTACTTC.

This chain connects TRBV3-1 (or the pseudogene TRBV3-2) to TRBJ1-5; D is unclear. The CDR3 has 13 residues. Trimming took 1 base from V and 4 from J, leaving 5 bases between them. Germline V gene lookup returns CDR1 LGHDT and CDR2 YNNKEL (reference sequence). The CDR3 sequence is CASSQGLNQPQHF. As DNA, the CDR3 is TGTGCCAGCAGCCAAGGTCTAAATCAGCCCCAGCATTTT.

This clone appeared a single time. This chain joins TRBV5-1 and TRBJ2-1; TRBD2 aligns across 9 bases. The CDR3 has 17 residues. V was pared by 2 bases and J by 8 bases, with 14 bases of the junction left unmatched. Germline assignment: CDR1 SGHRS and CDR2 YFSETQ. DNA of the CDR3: TGCGCCAGCAGCTTAAATCAAGTGGCGGGGGGGCGCGATGAGCAGTTCTTC. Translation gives CASSLNQVAGGRDEQFF.

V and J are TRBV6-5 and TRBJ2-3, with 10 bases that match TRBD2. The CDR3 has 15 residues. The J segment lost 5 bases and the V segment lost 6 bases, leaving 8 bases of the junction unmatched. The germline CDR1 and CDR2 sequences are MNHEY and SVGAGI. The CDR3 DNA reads TGTGCCAGCAGCCCGCCTCTAGCGGGAGTAGATACGCAGTATTTT. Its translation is CASSPPLAGVDTQYF.

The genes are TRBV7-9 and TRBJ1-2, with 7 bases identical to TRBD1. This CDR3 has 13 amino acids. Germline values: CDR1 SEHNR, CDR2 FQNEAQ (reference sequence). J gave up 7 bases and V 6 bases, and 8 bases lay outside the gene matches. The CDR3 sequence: CASSPRTGPGYTF. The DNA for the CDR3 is TGTGCCAGCAGTCCGAGGACAGGTCCTGGCTACACCTTC.